The text below deals with one TCR beta chain. TCRdb's table, derived via immunoSEQ multiplex PCR, lists solely in-frame clones and lacks some. The sample lists around 1,000,000 clones; 77% were seen once. This sample stems from a study of shared clonotypes between healthy human individuals. The CDR3 is 14 amino acids. Germline V gene sequence: CDR1 MNHEY, CDR2 SMNVEV (reference sequence). The ends were cut back, 5 bases at V and 4 bases at J, with 14 bases in the middle. The chain carries TRBV27 and TRBJ1-2; D is unresolved. This sequence originates from a man aged 18-30 years in good health. Some clones in this sample may be carry-over from other donors' samples. The specimen was memory CD4+ T cells from PBMCs. Specified subset: CD45RA-negative fraction. CDR3 protein: CASSLKGPLYGYTF. DNA of the CDR3: TGTGCCAGCAGTCTCAAAGGACCTCTCTATGGCTACACCTTC.